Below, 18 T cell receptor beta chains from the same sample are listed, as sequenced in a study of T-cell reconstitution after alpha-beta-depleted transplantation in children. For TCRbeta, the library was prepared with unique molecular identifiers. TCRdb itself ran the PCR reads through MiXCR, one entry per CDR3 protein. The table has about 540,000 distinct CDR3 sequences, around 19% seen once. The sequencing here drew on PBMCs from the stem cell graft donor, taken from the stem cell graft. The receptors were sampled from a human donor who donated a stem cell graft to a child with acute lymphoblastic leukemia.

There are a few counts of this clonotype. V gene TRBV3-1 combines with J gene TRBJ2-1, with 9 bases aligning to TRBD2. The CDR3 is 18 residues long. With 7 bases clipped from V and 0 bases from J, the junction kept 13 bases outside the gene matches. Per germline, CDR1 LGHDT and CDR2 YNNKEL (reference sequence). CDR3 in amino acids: CASISSGARPTSYNEQFF. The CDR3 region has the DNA TGTGCCAGCATCTCTAGCGGGGCGAGACCAACCTCCTACAATGAGCAGTTCTTC.

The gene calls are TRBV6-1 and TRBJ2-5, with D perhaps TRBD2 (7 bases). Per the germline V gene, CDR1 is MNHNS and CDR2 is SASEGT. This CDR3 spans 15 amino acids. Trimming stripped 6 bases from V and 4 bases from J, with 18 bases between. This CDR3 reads CASSLERGGRETQYF. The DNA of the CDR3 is TGTGCCAGCAGCCTGGAGAGGGGGGGCCGAGAGACCCAGTACTTC.

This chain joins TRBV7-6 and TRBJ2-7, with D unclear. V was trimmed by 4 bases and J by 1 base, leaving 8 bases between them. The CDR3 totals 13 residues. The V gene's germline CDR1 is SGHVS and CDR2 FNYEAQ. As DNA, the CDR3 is TGTGCCAGCAGCTCACTCCAGTCCTACGAGCAGTACTTC. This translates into CASSSLQSYEQYF.

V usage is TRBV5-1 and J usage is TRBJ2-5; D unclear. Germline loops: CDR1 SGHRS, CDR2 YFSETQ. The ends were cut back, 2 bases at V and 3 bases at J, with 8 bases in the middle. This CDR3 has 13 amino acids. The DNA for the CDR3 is TGCGCCAGCAGCTTTGTGTCAGAAGAGACCCAGTACTTC. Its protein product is CASSFVSEETQYF.

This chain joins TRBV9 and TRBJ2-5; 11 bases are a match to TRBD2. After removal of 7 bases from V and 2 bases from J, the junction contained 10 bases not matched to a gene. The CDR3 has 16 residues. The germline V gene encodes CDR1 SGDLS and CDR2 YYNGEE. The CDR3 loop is CASGLQGTSGQETQYF. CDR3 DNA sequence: TGTGCCAGCGGGCTCCAGGGGACTAGCGGACAAGAGACCCAGTACTTC.

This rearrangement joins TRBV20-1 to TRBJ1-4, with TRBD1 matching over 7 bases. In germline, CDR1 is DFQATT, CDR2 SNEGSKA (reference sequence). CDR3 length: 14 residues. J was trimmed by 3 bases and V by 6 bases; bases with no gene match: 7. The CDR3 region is CSAVEGAPNEKLFF. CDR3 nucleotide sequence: TGCAGTGCGGTCGAGGGGGCACCTAATGAAAAACTGTTTTTT.

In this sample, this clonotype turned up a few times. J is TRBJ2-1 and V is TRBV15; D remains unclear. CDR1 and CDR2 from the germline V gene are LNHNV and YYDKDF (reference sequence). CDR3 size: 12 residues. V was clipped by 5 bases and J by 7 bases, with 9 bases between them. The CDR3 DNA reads TGTGCCACCAGCCTACACCCTAATGAGCAGTTCTTC. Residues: CATSLHPNEQFF.

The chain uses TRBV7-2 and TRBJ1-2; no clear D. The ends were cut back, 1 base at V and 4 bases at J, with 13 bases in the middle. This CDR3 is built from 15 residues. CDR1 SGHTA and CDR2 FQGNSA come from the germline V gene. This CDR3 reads CASSLVVFSSYGYTF. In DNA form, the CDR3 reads TGTGCCAGCAGCTTAGTCGTGTTTTCAAGCTATGGCTACACCTTC.

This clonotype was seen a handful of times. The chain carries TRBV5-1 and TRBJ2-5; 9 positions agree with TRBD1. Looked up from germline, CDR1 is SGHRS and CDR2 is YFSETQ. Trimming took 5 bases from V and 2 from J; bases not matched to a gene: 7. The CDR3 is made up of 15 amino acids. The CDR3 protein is CASRWTTGGQETQYF. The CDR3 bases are TGCGCCAGCAGATGGACGACAGGGGGACAAGAGACCCAGTACTTC.

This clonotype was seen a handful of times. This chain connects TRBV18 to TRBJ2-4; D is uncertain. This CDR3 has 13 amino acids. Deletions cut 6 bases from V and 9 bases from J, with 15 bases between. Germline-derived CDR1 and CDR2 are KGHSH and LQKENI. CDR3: CASSSGSGGIQYF. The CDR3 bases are TGTGCCAGCTCTTCAGGTTCGGGTGGCATTCAGTACTTC.

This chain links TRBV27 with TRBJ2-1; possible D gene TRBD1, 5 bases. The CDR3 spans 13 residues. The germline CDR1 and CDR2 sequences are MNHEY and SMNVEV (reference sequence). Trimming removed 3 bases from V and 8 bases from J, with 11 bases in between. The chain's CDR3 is CASSFQGNHEQFF. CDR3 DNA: TGTGCCAGCAGTTTTCAGGGTAACCATGAGCAGTTCTTC.

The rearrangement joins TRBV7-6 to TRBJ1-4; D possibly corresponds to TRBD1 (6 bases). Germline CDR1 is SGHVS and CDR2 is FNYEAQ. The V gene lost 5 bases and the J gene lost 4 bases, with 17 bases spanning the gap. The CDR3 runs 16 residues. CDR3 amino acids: CASSHRVGGGNEKLFF. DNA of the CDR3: TGTGCCAGCAGCCACCGGGTCGGGGGCGGTAATGAAAAACTGTTTTTT.

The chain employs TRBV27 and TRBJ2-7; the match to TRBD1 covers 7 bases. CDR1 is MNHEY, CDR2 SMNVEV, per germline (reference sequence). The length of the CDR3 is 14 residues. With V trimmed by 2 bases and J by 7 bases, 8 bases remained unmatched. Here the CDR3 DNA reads TGTGCCAGCAGTTTAGTCAGGGGGTCGGGTGAGCAGTACTTC. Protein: CASSLVRGSGEQYF.

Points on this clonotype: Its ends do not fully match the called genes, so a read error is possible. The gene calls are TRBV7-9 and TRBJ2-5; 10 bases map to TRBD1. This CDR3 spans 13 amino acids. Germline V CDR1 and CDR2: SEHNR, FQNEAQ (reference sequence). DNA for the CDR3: TGTGCCTGCAGACAGGGGGCTTGGGAGACCCAGTACTTC. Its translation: CACRQGAWETQYF.

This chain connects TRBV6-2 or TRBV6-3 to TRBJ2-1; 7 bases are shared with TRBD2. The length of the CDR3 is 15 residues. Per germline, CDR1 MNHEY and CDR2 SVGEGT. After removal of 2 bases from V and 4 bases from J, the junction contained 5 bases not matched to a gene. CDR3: CASSYKAGYYNEQFF. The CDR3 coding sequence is TGTGCCAGCAGTTACAAAGCGGGATATTACAATGAGCAGTTCTTC.

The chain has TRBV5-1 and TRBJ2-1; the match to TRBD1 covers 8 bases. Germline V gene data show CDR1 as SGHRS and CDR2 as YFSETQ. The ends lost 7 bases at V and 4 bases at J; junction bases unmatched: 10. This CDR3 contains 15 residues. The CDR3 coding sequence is TGCGCCAGCGGCGTCCGGGACAGGATTTACAATGAGCAGTTCTTC. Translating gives CASGVRDRIYNEQFF. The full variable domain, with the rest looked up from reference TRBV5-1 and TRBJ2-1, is KAGVTQTPRYLIKTRGQQVTLSCSPISGHRSVSWYQQTPGQGLQFLFEYFSETQRNKGNFPGRFSGRQFSNSRSEMNVSTLELGDSALYLCASGVRDRIYNEQFFGPGTRLTVL.

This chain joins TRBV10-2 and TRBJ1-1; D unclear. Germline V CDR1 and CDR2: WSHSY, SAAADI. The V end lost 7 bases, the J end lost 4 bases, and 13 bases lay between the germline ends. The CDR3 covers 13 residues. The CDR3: CASTSGRSTEAFF. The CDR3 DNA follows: TGCGCCAGCACTTCGGGCAGGAGCACTGAAGCTTTCTTT.

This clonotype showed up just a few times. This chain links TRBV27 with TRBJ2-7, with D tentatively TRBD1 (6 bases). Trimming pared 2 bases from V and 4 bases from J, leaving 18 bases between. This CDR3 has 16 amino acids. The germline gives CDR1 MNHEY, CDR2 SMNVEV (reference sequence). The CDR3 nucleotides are TGTGCCAGCAGTTTAATAAGGGGGTCCCGGCCTTACGAGCAGTACTTC. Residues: CASSLIRGSRPYEQYF.